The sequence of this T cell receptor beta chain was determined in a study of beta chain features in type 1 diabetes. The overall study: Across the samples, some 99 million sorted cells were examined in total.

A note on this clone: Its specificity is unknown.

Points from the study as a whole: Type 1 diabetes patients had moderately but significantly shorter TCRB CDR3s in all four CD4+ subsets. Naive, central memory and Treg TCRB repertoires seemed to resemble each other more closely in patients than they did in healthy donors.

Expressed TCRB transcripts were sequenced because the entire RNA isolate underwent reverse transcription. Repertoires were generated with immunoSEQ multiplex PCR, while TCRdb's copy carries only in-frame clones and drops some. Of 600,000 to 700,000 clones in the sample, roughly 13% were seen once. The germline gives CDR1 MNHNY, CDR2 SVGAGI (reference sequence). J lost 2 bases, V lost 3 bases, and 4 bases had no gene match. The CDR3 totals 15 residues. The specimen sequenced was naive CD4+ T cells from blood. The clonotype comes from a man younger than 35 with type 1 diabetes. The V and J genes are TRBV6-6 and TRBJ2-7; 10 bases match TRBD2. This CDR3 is CASSYGTSDTYEQYF. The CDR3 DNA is TGTGCCAGCAGTTATGGGACTAGCGACACCTACGAGCAGTACTTC.